This record covers a single TCR beta chain. Its antigen is as yet unknown. Losses at the gene ends were 1 base for V and 0 bases for J; bases not matched to a gene: 5. This CDR3 region has 17 residues. Per the germline V gene, CDR1 is LNHNV and CDR2 is YYDKDF (reference sequence). The sample comes from a study of cytomegalovirus exposure and HLA in healthy donors. Broader study findings: Excluded were some V segments that proved indistinguishable, including TRBV6-2 and TRBV6-3.

Vbeta (60) and Jbeta (13) primers were used in the PCR. Libraries were prepared by immunoSEQ multiplex PCR; TCRdb keeps only in-frame clonotypes and omits some of them. This table has around 200,000 clones, almost 80% appearing once. The specimen was PBMCs. The V gene is TRBV15, the J gene TRBJ2-1, with TRBD2 identical over 8 bases. The receptor comes from a man between 18 and 35 years old in good health and CMV-seronegative. CDR3 protein: CATSRGGGGSSYNEQFF. CDR3 coding DNA: TGTGCCACCAGCAGAGGAGGCGGGGGGAGCTCCTACAATGAGCAGTTCTTC. The full variable domain, completed using reference TRBV15 and TRBJ2-1, is DAMVIQNPRYQVTQFGKPVTLSCSQTLNHNVMYWYQQKSSQAPKLLFHYYDKDFNNEADTPDNFQSRRPNTSFCFLDIRSPGLGDTAMYLCATSRGGGGSSYNEQFFGPGTRLTVL.